The rows below give T cell receptor beta chains drawn from one sample of a study of yellow fever vaccine responses in identical twins. TCRdb itself ran the RT-PCR reads through MiXCR, one entry per CDR3 protein. The sample has around 2,500 distinct CDR3 sequences; about 80% are singletons. The specimen was T cells from blood (PBMCs), unsorted or a sorted subset (not recorded which), collected before or after yellow fever vaccination (not recorded which). The receptors were sampled from a female donor who received the yellow fever vaccine. CDR3s include the opening cysteine and the closing phenylalanine or tryptophan. The D gene is left open where the match is weak. Only some rows state a clone size, as once, few, many or a class for expanded clones.

J	size	length	V	D	CDR3	DNA
TRBJ2-3	once	13	TRBV6-2/TRBV6-3	.	CASSFLRTDTQYF	TGTGCCAGCAGTTTTCTTCGCACAGATACGCAGTATTTT
TRBJ1-3	.	16	TRBV7-9	.	CASSLGQPSSGNTIYF	TGTGCCAGCAGCTTAGGTCAGCCTTCCTCTGGAAACACCATATATTTT
TRBJ2-7	.	14	TRBV24-1	.	CATSDSGPAYEQYF	TGTGCCACCAGTGATTCGGGGCCTGCCTACGAGCAGTACTTC
TRBJ2-1	.	15	TRBV7-3	.	CASSGSASSYNEQFF	TGTGCCAGCAGCGGTAGCGCGAGCTCCTACAATGAGCAGTTCTTC
TRBJ2-1	.	13	TRBV24-1	.	CATSDYDSNEQFF	TGTGCCACCAGTGATTACGACAGCAATGAGCAGTTCTTC
TRBJ2-7	.	14	TRBV2	.	CASSLGAPSYEEYF	TGTGCCAGCAGTTTGGGGGCCCCCTCATACGAGGAGTACTTC
TRBJ1-1	.	13	TRBV30	.	CAWRGVENTEAFF	TGTGCCTGGAGGGGGGTGGAGAACACTGAAGCTTTCTTT
TRBJ1-5	.	14	TRBV6-1	.	CASRPGGNWQPQHF	TGTGCCAGCAGACCTGGCGGGAATTGGCAGCCCCAGCATTTT
TRBJ2-2	.	14	TRBV11-1	.	CASSLALTGGELFF	TGTGCCAGCAGCTTAGCCCTAACGGGCGGGGAGCTGTTTTTT
TRBJ1-2	.	15	TRBV12-3/TRBV12-4	.	CASSWPNRENYGYTF	TGTGCCAGCAGTTGGCCCAACAGGGAAAACTATGGCTACACCTTC
TRBJ2-7	once	16	TRBV9	.	CASSTHPTSSSYEQYF	TGTGCCAGCAGCACCCACCCCACAAGTAGCTCCTACGAGCAGTACTTC
TRBJ2-1	.	17	TRBV11-1	TRBD2	CASSLVFGTSGTDEQFF	TGTGCCAGCAGCTTAGTGTTTGGGACTAGCGGGACCGATGAGCAGTTCTTC
TRBJ1-4	once	15	TRBV7-9	TRBD1	CASSLMTGGPEKLFF	TGTGCCAGCAGCTTAATGACAGGGGGTCCTGAAAAACTGTTTTTT
TRBJ2-7	.	15	TRBV4-1	.	CASSQDSVGGYEQYF	TGCGCCAGCAGCCAAGATTCGGTAGGGGGTTACGAGCAGTACTTC
TRBJ1-6	.	15	TRBV11-1	TRBD1	CASSHRTGGNSPLHF	TGTGCCAGCAGCCACCGGACAGGCGGAAATTCACCCCTCCACTTT
TRBJ1-5	.	13	TRBV12-3/TRBV12-4	.	CASRGSGNQPQHF	TGTGCCAGCAGAGGGTCGGGCAATCAGCCCCAGCATTTT
TRBJ2-7	once	17	TRBV7-6	.	CASSLGVGGPRGDEQYF	TGTGCCAGCAGCTTAGGGGTTGGGGGGCCGCGAGGAGACGAGCAGTACTTC
TRBJ2-5	once	14	TRBV7-9	.	CASSLDNGGETQYF	TGTGCCAGCAGCTTAGATAACGGAGGAGAGACCCAGTACTTC
TRBJ1-1	.	12	TRBV6-1	.	CASSRGSTEAFF	TGTGCCAGCAGTCGCGGCAGCACTGAAGCTTTCTTT
TRBJ2-7	few	13	TRBV11-2	.	CASSPPWAYEQYF	TGTGCCAGCAGCCCCCCCTGGGCCTACGAGCAGTACTTC
TRBJ2-7	.	12	TRBV20-1	.	CSASSDHYEQYF	TGCAGTGCTAGTTCGGACCACTACGAGCAGTACTTC
TRBJ2-7	.	14	TRBV12-3/TRBV12-4	TRBD2	CASRLAGGPYEQYF	TGTGCCAGCAGACTAGCGGGAGGGCCTTACGAGCAGTACTTC
TRBJ1-5	.	13	TRBV29-1	TRBD1	CSVEEQGGQPQHF	TGCAGCGTTGAGGAACAGGGGGGTCAGCCCCAGCATTTT
TRBJ1-2	.	13	TRBV10-1	.	CASSLETNYGYTF	TGCGCCAGCAGCCTAGAAACTAACTATGGCTACACCTTC
TRBJ2-7	once	15	TRBV20-1	.	CSARAPDQRAYEQYF	TGCAGTGCTAGAGCCCCAGACCAGAGAGCCTACGAGCAGTACTTC
TRBJ1-1	.	17	TRBV6-5	.	CASSYSKAPSMNTEAFF	TGTGCCAGCAGTTACTCGAAAGCGCCCAGTATGAACACTGAAGCTTTCTTT
TRBJ1-1	.	14	TRBV23-1	TRBD1	CATRDRGDLTEAFF	TGCGCCACCAGAGACAGGGGGGACTTGACTGAAGCTTTCTTT
TRBJ2-1	few	14	TRBV11-3	.	CASSLGGDYNEQFF	TGTGCCAGCAGCTTAGGAGGGGACTACAATGAGCAGTTCTTC
TRBJ2-1	.	12	TRBV4-2	.	CASSQRDNEQFF	TGTGCCAGCAGCCAAAGGGACAATGAGCAGTTCTTC
TRBJ2-3	.	13	TRBV20-1	TRBD2	CSAWEAGADTQYF	TGCAGTGCCTGGGAAGCGGGAGCAGATACGCAGTATTTT
TRBJ2-1	.	15	TRBV6-2/TRBV6-3	.	CASSYSEAGDNEQFF	TGTGCCAGCAGCTATAGTGAGGCTGGGGACAATGAGCAGTTCTTC
TRBJ1-2	.	12	TRBV29-1	.	CSVEAGPYGYTF	TGCAGCGTTGAGGCAGGGCCCTATGGCTACACCTTC
TRBJ2-5	.	14	TRBV3-1	.	CASSQGSRQETQYF	TGTGCCAGCAGCCAAGGTTCACGACAAGAGACCCAGTACTTC
TRBJ2-3	.	15	TRBV11-2	TRBD2	CASSFSGGSWDTQYF	TGTGCCAGCAGCTTTAGCGGGGGGAGCTGGGATACGCAGTATTTT
TRBJ2-1	.	15	TRBV15	.	CATQQMASRYNEQFF	TGTGCCACCCAGCAGATGGCTAGCAGGTACAATGAGCAGTTCTTC
TRBJ1-3	.	15	TRBV20-1	TRBD1	CSAAPDRGGGNTIYF	TGCAGTGCGGCCCCGGACAGGGGTGGGGGAAACACCATATATTTT
TRBJ2-2	.	13	TRBV4-3	.	CASSPRVTGELFF	TGCGCCAGCAGCCCCAGGGTCACCGGGGAGCTGTTTTTT
TRBJ2-5	.	11	TRBV6-1	.	CASSQGETQYF	TGTGCCAGCAGTCAAGGGGAGACCCAGTACTTC
TRBJ2-1	few	19	TRBV11-2	TRBD2	CASSQGGLAGSSRYNEQFF	TGTGCCAGCAGCCAGGGGGGACTAGCGGGATCCTCACGCTACAATGAGCAGTTCTTC
TRBJ1-1	.	13	TRBV4-3	.	CASSQVRDTEAFF	TGCGCCAGCAGCCAGGTCCGCGACACTGAAGCTTTCTTT
TRBJ1-1	.	15	TRBV28	TRBD1	CASSFSTGALTEAFF	TGTGCCAGCAGTTTCTCGACAGGGGCACTCACTGAAGCTTTCTTT
TRBJ2-1	.	14	TRBV4-2	TRBD1	CASSTDRVYNEQFF	TGTGCCAGCAGCACGGACAGGGTGTACAATGAGCAGTTCTTC
TRBJ2-7	.	15	TRBV15	.	CATSRQGDGSYEQYF	TGTGCCACCAGCAGACAGGGAGACGGGTCCTACGAGCAGTACTTC
TRBJ1-2	.	13	TRBV6-1	TRBD1	CASSPGQHYGYTF	TGTGCCAGCAGCCCGGGACAGCACTATGGCTACACCTTC
TRBJ2-7	.	16	TRBV9	.	CASSVVAGVDSYEQYF	TGTGCCAGCAGCGTAGTTGCGGGCGTCGACTCCTACGAGCAGTACTTC
TRBJ2-1	.	14	TRBV10-3	.	CAISERLSLIEQFF	TGTGCCATCAGTGAAAGACTGAGCCTCATTGAACAGTTCTTC